This entry lists 10 T cell receptor beta chains sequenced from one sample in a study of T cell clonality in common variable immunodeficiency. The table came from immunoSEQ multiplex PCR; TCRdb's copy has only in-frame clones and leaves some out. The sample shows about 37,000 clones, none of them appearing just once. The sequencing sample was made of peripheral blood mononuclear cells. Receptors originate from a person between 18 and 75 years old in good health.

The table lists this clone with many counts. The observed sequence ends 3 residues before the CDR3 terminus, with the missing tail filled in from the germline J gene. The chain carries TRBV2 and TRBJ2-7, with a possible D match to TRBD1 (6 bases). V dropped 7 bases and J dropped 2 bases, with 12 bases sitting between them. The CDR3 is made up of 13 amino acids. Germline assignment: CDR1 SNHLY and CDR2 FYNNEI. The covered CDR3 bases are TGTGCCAGCAATTCTGGGGGCCCCTACGAG. Translation: CASNSGGPYE. The whole CDR3 protein reads CASNSGGPYEQYF.

Many counts were recorded for this clone. The CDR3 end lies 3 residues beyond the end of the read and is filled in from the germline J gene. The chain uses TRBV2 and TRBJ2-5; TRBD2 matches 9 bases. There are 13 residues in the CDR3. The germline gives CDR1 SNHLY, CDR2 FYNNEI. Losses at the gene ends were 7 bases for V and 4 bases for J; bases not matched to a gene: 4. The part of the CDR3 DNA that was read is TGTGCCAGCAAATCGACTAGCGGAGAGACC. Its translation is CASKSTSGET. Given in full, the CDR3 is CASKSTSGETQYF.

This clone came up many times. The CDR3 is cut off 3 residues early in the read; its end comes from the germline J gene. The V gene is TRBV5-1, the J gene TRBJ2-1; TRBD1 aligns across 8 bases. Germline trimming cut 1 base from V and 0 bases from J; bases unmatched to any gene: 9. CDR1 SGHRS and CDR2 YFSETQ come from the germline V gene. The CDR3 totals 18 residues. The DNA read from the CDR3 is TGCGCCAGCAGCTTGATGGGACAGGCGCCGGGCTCCTACAATGAG. Its protein product is CASSLMGQAPGSYNE. The entire CDR3 protein reads CASSLMGQAPGSYNEQFF.

This clone was counted a few times. The read ends 3 residues early relative to the CDR3; the germline J gene fills the gap. This sample also contains other DNA sequences that code for the same CDR3. The chain links TRBV30 to TRBJ2-7, with D possibly being TRBD2 (6 bases). The V end lost 4 bases, the J end lost 4 bases, and 14 bases lay between the germline ends. Per germline, CDR1 GTSNPN and CDR2 SVGIG (reference sequence). The CDR3 sequence is 13 residues long. The CDR3 spells CAWKAGQAYEQYF. The sequenced CDR3 bases are TGTGCCTGGAAGGCGGGGCAGGCATACGAG.

This clone was seen many times. The CDR3 sequence is CASSFQAGGYNEQFF. CDR3 bases read: TGTGCCAGCAGCTTTCAAGCGGGGGGATACAATGAG. The chain combines TRBV7-2 with TRBJ2-1; 9 nucleotides agree with TRBD2. The CDR3 is cut off 3 residues early in the read; its end comes from the germline J gene. This CDR3 has 15 amino acids. The V segment lost 3 bases and the J segment 4 bases; nucleotides outside the gene matches: 4. CDR1 is SGHTA, CDR2 FQGNSA, per germline.

This clone was counted ten times or more. The DNA ends 3 residues before the CDR3 does, and the rest of the CDR3 is filled in from the germline J gene. V is TRBV20-1 and J is TRBJ2-5, with D possibly being TRBD1 (5 bases). The V gene lost 1 base and the J gene lost 2 bases, with 11 bases spanning the gap. Germline lookup yields CDR1 DFQATT and CDR2 SNEGSKA (reference sequence). The CDR3 covers 14 residues. The sequenced part of the CDR3 DNA is TGCAGTGCTAGAGGGATGACAGAGCAAGAGACC. This gives the protein CSARGMTEQET. The full CDR3 sequence reads CSARGMTEQETQYF.

This clone was seen many times. The read stops 3 residues short of the end of the CDR3; the missing end is completed from the germline J gene. The chain carries TRBV6-2 or TRBV6-3 and TRBJ2-5; tentatively, D is TRBD2 (6 bases). The CDR3 has 13 amino acids. V dropped 8 bases and J dropped 2 bases, with 12 bases sitting between them. Germline-derived CDR1 and CDR2 are MNHEY and SVGEGT. The sequenced part of the CDR3 DNA is TGTGCCAGCTTATCGGCGGGGCAAGAGACC. This sequence encodes CASLSAGQET. The entire CDR3 sequence reads CASLSAGQETQYF.

This clone appeared many times. The sequenced fragment ends 3 residues before the CDR3 boundary, so the rest is inferred from the germline J gene. The chain employs TRBV6-2 or TRBV6-3 and TRBJ1-5, with 9 bases lining up with TRBD1. V trimming: 6 bases; J trimming: 5 bases; junction bases outside the gene matches: 8. The CDR3 runs 15 residues. Germline CDR1 is MNHEY and CDR2 is SVGEGT. The part of the CDR3 DNA that was read is TGTGCCAGCAGATGGGACAGGGATGACGATCAGCCC. Translation gives CASRWDRDDDQP. The entire CDR3 is CASRWDRDDDQPQHF.

CDR3: CASTGDRGLRNTEAFF. CDR3 bases read: TGTGCCAGCACAGGCGACAGGGGGCTCCGGAACACTGAA. The V call is TRBV6-2 or TRBV6-3, the J call TRBJ1-1, with TRBD1 identical over 10 bases. The sequence runs out 3 residues before the end of the CDR3; the remainder is reconstructed from the germline J gene. The germline V gene has CDR1 MNHEY and CDR2 SVGEGT. There are 16 residues in the CDR3. J gave up 1 base and V 7 bases, and 9 bases lay outside the gene matches.

The table lists this clone with many counts. The DNA read from the CDR3 is TGTGCCAGTAGTATTCTTCCAGGGTCCTACGAG. It specifies CASSILPGSYE. The whole CDR3 is CASSILPGSYEQYF. The chain carries TRBV19 and TRBJ2-7; tentative D call: TRBD1 (5 bases). The DNA ends 3 residues before the CDR3 does, and the rest of the CDR3 is filled in from the germline J gene. In germline, CDR1 is LNHDA, CDR2 SQIVND (reference sequence). CDR3 length: 14 amino acids. V was pared by 3 bases and J by 1 base, with 10 bases between. The full variable domain, rest sourced from reference TRBV19 and TRBJ2-7, is DGGITQSPKYLFRKEGQNVTLSCEQNLNHDAMYWYRQDPGQGLRLIYYSQIVNDFQKGDIAEGYSVSREKKESFPLTVTSAQKNPTAFYLCASSILPGSYEQYFGPGTRLTVT.